The source of this T cell receptor beta chain is a study of CD4 T cells in relation to SARS-CoV-2 and coronaviruses. Comments on this clone: What it binds is not known.

Naive or memory CD4+ cells were cultured 1:1 with T cell-depleted PBMCs plus CEF. CDR1 PRHDT and CDR2 FYEKMQ come from the germline V gene (reference sequence). The J segment lost 0 bases and the V segment lost 4 bases, leaving 6 bases of the junction unmatched. The CDR3 runs to 15 residues. Some clones are missing from TCRdb's copy, which holds only in-frame ones; the method was immunoSEQ multiplex PCR. The sample records about 36,000 clones, just over 75% being singletons. The sequence came from an adult with COVID-19. The chain has TRBV13 and TRBJ2-7, with 7 bases aligning to TRBD2. Source material: memory CD4+ T cells from PBMCs, cultured in vitro. The CDR3 nucleotides are TGTGCCAGCAGCTGGGGGGGAGATCTCTCCTACGAGCAGTACTTC. Encoded protein: CASSWGGDLSYEQYF.